Shown below are 3 T cell receptor beta chains from a single sample sequenced in a study of cytomegalovirus exposure and HLA in healthy donors. Method: immunoSEQ multiplex PCR; TCRdb's copy keeps in-frame clones and lacks some. The table has 60,000 to 90,000 clones, 94% seen once. The material sequenced was PBMCs. The receptors originated from a young woman in good health and CMV-seronegative.

The genes are TRBV7-2 and TRBJ1-1; weak D call: TRBD1 (5 bases). The V end lost 1 base, the J end lost 11 bases, and 14 bases lay between the germline ends. This CDR3 is 13 amino acids long. CDR1 and CDR2 (germline): SGHTA, FQGNSA. The CDR3 coding sequence is TGTGCCAGCAGCTTAGTAGGGGCCTGGGGCGCTTTCTTT. Translated, it gives CASSLVGAWGAFF.

This CDR3 reads CASSLFSVDSNQPQHF. DNA of the CDR3: TGTGCCAGCAGTTTATTCTCAGTCGATAGCAATCAGCCCCAGCATTTT. The chain joins TRBV28 to TRBJ1-5, with unresolved D. Per germline, CDR1 MDHEN and CDR2 SYDVKM. The CDR3 covers 16 residues. Deletions cut 1 base from V and 0 bases from J, with 10 bases between.

Comment on this clone: The junction differs from germline at one of its ends, possibly a read error. The chain couples TRBV10-3 to TRBJ2-7, with TRBD1 matching over 7 bases. Germline CDR1 and CDR2: ENHRY and SYGVKD. The CDR3 runs 12 residues. CDR3 DNA: TGTGCCATCAGCCCCCAAGGGGGACAGTCAGACTTC. It encodes CAISPQGGQSDF.